A selection of T cell receptor beta chains follows, all from one sample in a study of cytomegalovirus exposure and HLA in healthy donors. Profiling relied on immunoSEQ multiplex PCR, and the TCRdb table lists in-frame clones only, not all of them. The sample records about 64,000 clones, 55% to 80% being singletons. Sequenced: PBMCs. Receptors originate from a woman aged 50 to 60 in good health and CMV-seronegative. CDR3s include the opening cysteine and the closing phenylalanine or tryptophan. A D gene is named only where the DNA matches it firmly. Not all rows give a size; the values are once, few, many and, for expanded clones, a class.

j_gene: TRBJ2-1
abundance: .
d_gene: .
v_gene: TRBV2
CDR3aa: CASSEWGRDYNEQFF
CDR3nt: TGTGCCAGCAGTGAATGGGGTCGGGATTACAATGAGCAGTTCTTC

j_gene: TRBJ1-5
abundance: .
d_gene: .
v_gene: TRBV27
CDR3aa: CASRAGPLGNQPQHF
CDR3nt: TGTGCCAGCAGGGCAGGGCCTTTGGGCAATCAGCCCCAGCATTTT

j_gene: TRBJ2-7
abundance: .
d_gene: TRBD1
v_gene: TRBV4-3
CDR3aa: CASSQDPGGAYEQYF
CDR3nt: TGCGCCAGCAGCCAAGACCCAGGGGGCGCGTACGAGCAGTACTTC

j_gene: TRBJ1-1
abundance: few
d_gene: .
v_gene: TRBV2
CDR3aa: CASGQHTEAFF
CDR3nt: TGTGCCAGCGGACAGCACACTGAAGCTTTCTTT

j_gene: TRBJ1-1
abundance: .
d_gene: .
v_gene: TRBV7-3
CDR3aa: CASSLTHRAAEAFF
CDR3nt: TGTGCCAGCAGCTTAACCCACAGGGCCGCTGAAGCTTTCTTT

j_gene: TRBJ2-1
abundance: .
d_gene: TRBD1
v_gene: TRBV5-1
CDR3aa: CASSLVSGQGVYEQFF
CDR3nt: TGCGCCAGCAGCTTGGTGTCGGGACAGGGCGTGTATGAGCAGTTCTTC

j_gene: TRBJ2-1
abundance: .
d_gene: .
v_gene: TRBV4-3
CDR3aa: CASSPRGTPYNEQFF
CDR3nt: TGCGCCAGCAGCCCTCGGGGTACCCCCTACAATGAGCAGTTCTTC

j_gene: TRBJ2-5
abundance: .
d_gene: .
v_gene: TRBV30
CDR3aa: CAWKGPGETQYF
CDR3nt: TGTGCCTGGAAGGGTCCGGGGGAGACCCAGTACTTC

j_gene: TRBJ2-5
abundance: few
d_gene: .
v_gene: TRBV27
CDR3aa: CASSLKGYQETQYF
CDR3nt: TGTGCCAGCAGTTTAAAGGGGTACCAAGAGACCCAGTACTTC

j_gene: TRBJ1-5
abundance: .
d_gene: .
v_gene: TRBV10-3
CDR3aa: CAISESVTDGNQPQHF
CDR3nt: TGTGCCATCAGTGAGTCAGTTACAGATGGGAATCAGCCCCAGCATTTT

j_gene: TRBJ1-1
abundance: .
d_gene: .
v_gene: TRBV7-9
CDR3aa: CASSSGTGIKGTEAFF
CDR3nt: TGTGCCAGCAGCTCGGGTACGGGGATTAAGGGCACTGAAGCTTTCTTT

j_gene: TRBJ2-1
abundance: .
d_gene: TRBD2
v_gene: TRBV5-6
CDR3aa: CASSLSVGLAVYNEQFF
CDR3nt: TGTGCCAGCAGCTTGAGCGTCGGACTAGCGGTCTACAATGAGCAGTTCTTC

j_gene: TRBJ2-1
abundance: .
d_gene: .
v_gene: TRBV7-9
CDR3aa: CASSPQIAASNEQFF
CDR3nt: TGTGCCAGCAGCCCTCAAATAGCGGCAAGCAATGAGCAGTTCTTC

j_gene: TRBJ1-2
abundance: .
d_gene: .
v_gene: TRBV7-9
CDR3aa: CASSYNQGSGFYTF
CDR3nt: TGTGCCAGCAGCTATAATCAGGGGTCTGGGTTCTACACCTTC

j_gene: TRBJ1-5
abundance: .
d_gene: .
v_gene: TRBV5-1
CDR3aa: CASSFAGDSNQPQHF
CDR3nt: TGCGCCAGCAGCTTTGCGGGGGATAGCAATCAGCCCCAGCATTTT

j_gene: TRBJ1-1
abundance: .
d_gene: .
v_gene: TRBV28
CDR3aa: CASSLGGRRNTEAFF
CDR3nt: TGTGCCAGCAGCCTTGGGGGCAGAAGGAACACTGAAGCTTTCTTT

j_gene: TRBJ1-5
abundance: .
d_gene: TRBD1
v_gene: TRBV27
CDR3aa: CASSLRGQGVGGNQPQHF
CDR3nt: TGTGCCAGCAGTTTACGGGGACAGGGGGTTGGTGGCAATCAGCCCCAGCATTTT

j_gene: TRBJ1-1
abundance: .
d_gene: .
v_gene: TRBV11-1
CDR3aa: CASSLDRDTEAFF
CDR3nt: TGTGCCAGCAGCTTAGACCGGGACACTGAAGCTTTCTTT

j_gene: TRBJ2-6
abundance: .
d_gene: .
v_gene: TRBV4-2
CDR3aa: CASSQVSSGANVLTF
CDR3nt: TGTGCCAGCAGCCAAGTTTCTTCGGGGGCCAACGTCCTGACTTTC

j_gene: TRBJ2-7
abundance: .
d_gene: TRBD1
v_gene: TRBV30
CDR3aa: CATSGQGHEQYF
CDR3nt: TGTGCCACCTCGGGACAGGGCCACGAGCAGTACTTC

j_gene: TRBJ2-2
abundance: few
d_gene: TRBD1
v_gene: TRBV30
CDR3aa: CAWGNPGQVTGELFF
CDR3nt: TGTGCCTGGGGAAACCCGGGACAGGTGACCGGGGAGCTGTTTTTT

j_gene: TRBJ2-7
abundance: few
d_gene: .
v_gene: TRBV5-8
CDR3aa: CASSLRSQQYF
CDR3nt: TGTGCCAGCAGCCTCCGGAGTCAGCAGTACTTC

j_gene: TRBJ2-1
abundance: .
d_gene: TRBD1
v_gene: TRBV6-5
CDR3aa: CASRSGGKVDNEQFF
CDR3nt: TGTGCCAGCAGATCAGGGGGCAAGGTTGACAATGAGCAGTTCTTC

j_gene: TRBJ2-7
abundance: .
d_gene: .
v_gene: TRBV5-1
CDR3aa: CASSLEAGVYEQYF
CDR3nt: TGCGCCAGCAGCTTGGAGGCAGGGGTCTACGAGCAGTACTTC

j_gene: TRBJ1-3
abundance: .
d_gene: .
v_gene: TRBV6-5
CDR3aa: CASSARGVSGNTIYF
CDR3nt: TGTGCCAGCAGTGCACGGGGGGTTTCTGGAAACACCATATATTTT

j_gene: TRBJ2-7
abundance: few
d_gene: TRBD1
v_gene: TRBV6-5
CDR3aa: CASTATGGYEQYF
CDR3nt: TGTGCCAGCACCGCAACAGGGGGCTACGAGCAGTACTTC

j_gene: TRBJ1-2
abundance: .
d_gene: TRBD1
v_gene: TRBV19
CDR3aa: CASSTGTGDPNYGYTF
CDR3nt: TGTGCCAGTAGTACCGGGACAGGGGATCCTAACTATGGCTACACCTTC

j_gene: TRBJ2-3
abundance: once
d_gene: TRBD2
v_gene: TRBV5-1
CDR3aa: CASSFWLAGGATDTQYF
CDR3nt: TGCGCCAGCAGCTTCTGGCTAGCGGGAGGAGCGACAGATACGCAGTATTTT

j_gene: TRBJ1-2
abundance: once
d_gene: TRBD1
v_gene: TRBV2
CDR3aa: CASSQQGAVYGYTF
CDR3nt: TGTGCCAGCAGTCAACAGGGGGCGGTTTATGGCTACACCTTC

j_gene: TRBJ1-2
abundance: .
d_gene: TRBD1
v_gene: TRBV5-4
CDR3aa: CASSADRSGYTF
CDR3nt: TGTGCCAGCAGCGCGGACAGGTCCGGCTACACCTTC

j_gene: TRBJ1-2
abundance: few
d_gene: .
v_gene: TRBV28
CDR3aa: CASSSLRVNYGYTF
CDR3nt: TGTGCCAGCAGTTCCCTCAGGGTTAACTATGGCTACACCTTC

j_gene: TRBJ1-1
abundance: .
d_gene: .
v_gene: TRBV2
CDR3aa: CASSESRAEAFF
CDR3nt: TGTGCCAGCAGTGAATCCAGGGCTGAAGCTTTCTTT

j_gene: TRBJ1-2
abundance: .
d_gene: .
v_gene: TRBV6-5
CDR3aa: CASSYDGQTYGYTF
CDR3nt: TGTGCCAGCAGTTACGACGGACAGACATATGGCTACACCTTC

j_gene: TRBJ1-1
abundance: .
d_gene: .
v_gene: TRBV18
CDR3aa: CASSLAGEVLLNTEAFF
CDR3nt: TGTGCCAGCTCCCTCGCAGGGGAAGTTTTATTGAACACTGAAGCTTTCTTT

j_gene: TRBJ2-7
abundance: .
d_gene: TRBD2
v_gene: TRBV5-6
CDR3aa: CASSSQLLAGPQYF
CDR3nt: TGTGCCAGCAGCTCCCAGTTGCTAGCGGGGCCGCAGTACTTC

j_gene: TRBJ1-3
abundance: .
d_gene: .
v_gene: TRBV4-2
CDR3aa: CASSQDVADSGNTIYF
CDR3nt: TGTGCCAGCAGCCAAGATGTGGCGGACTCTGGAAACACCATATATTTT

j_gene: TRBJ1-4
abundance: few
d_gene: TRBD1
v_gene: TRBV5-8
CDR3aa: CASSWGQPGAEKLFF
CDR3nt: TGTGCCAGCAGCTGGGGACAGCCAGGTGCTGAAAAACTGTTTTTT

j_gene: TRBJ2-5
abundance: few
d_gene: TRBD2
v_gene: TRBV30
CDR3aa: CAWASGGGQETQYF
CDR3nt: TGTGCCTGGGCGTCGGGGGGGGGTCAAGAGACCCAGTACTTC

j_gene: TRBJ2-2
abundance: few
d_gene: .
v_gene: TRBV11-3
CDR3aa: CATQSGSGELFF
CDR3nt: TGTGCCACACAAAGCGGGTCCGGGGAGCTGTTTTTT

j_gene: TRBJ1-2
abundance: .
d_gene: .
v_gene: TRBV5-6
CDR3aa: CASSVSSSYGYTF
CDR3nt: TGTGCCAGCAGCGTGTCCAGTTCCTATGGCTACACCTTC

j_gene: TRBJ1-1
abundance: .
d_gene: .
v_gene: TRBV5-1
CDR3aa: CASSQPGGNTEAFF
CDR3nt: TGCGCCAGCAGCCAACCGGGGGGGAACACTGAAGCTTTCTTT

j_gene: TRBJ1-1
abundance: .
d_gene: .
v_gene: TRBV7-9
CDR3aa: CASSTTTGNTEAFF
CDR3nt: TGTGCCAGCAGCACTACGACAGGGAACACTGAAGCTTTCTTT

j_gene: TRBJ1-1
abundance: .
d_gene: .
v_gene: TRBV6-1
CDR3aa: CASSDWGRGTEAFF
CDR3nt: TGTGCCAGCAGTGATTGGGGGCGTGGCACTGAAGCTTTCTTT

j_gene: TRBJ2-3
abundance: few
d_gene: TRBD2
v_gene: TRBV7-2
CDR3aa: CASSFKVAGGLSTDTQYF
CDR3nt: TGTGCCAGCAGCTTTAAGGTAGCGGGAGGCCTGAGCACAGATACGCAGTATTTT

j_gene: TRBJ2-1
abundance: .
d_gene: .
v_gene: TRBV29-1
CDR3aa: CSAGQNNEQFF
CDR3nt: TGCAGCGCCGGACAGAACAATGAGCAGTTCTTC

j_gene: TRBJ2-7
abundance: .
d_gene: TRBD2
v_gene: TRBV5-6
CDR3aa: CASSFQGLGLYEQYF
CDR3nt: TGTGCCAGCAGTTTCCAAGGACTAGGCCTCTACGAGCAGTACTTC

j_gene: TRBJ2-5
abundance: .
d_gene: TRBD2
v_gene: TRBV27
CDR3aa: CASSFAGGVETQYF
CDR3nt: TGTGCCAGCAGTTTTGCGGGGGGGGTTGAGACCCAGTACTTC

j_gene: TRBJ1-1
abundance: .
d_gene: TRBD1
v_gene: TRBV29-1
CDR3aa: CSVINRDRGEAFF
CDR3nt: TGCAGCGTTATAAACAGAGACAGGGGTGAAGCTTTCTTT

j_gene: TRBJ2-5
abundance: few
d_gene: .
v_gene: TRBV7-2
CDR3aa: CASSYGHGETQYF
CDR3nt: TGTGCCAGCAGCTATGGACATGGGGAGACCCAGTACTTC